Described below is a single T cell receptor (beta chain) sequence and its context. Its antigen is unknown. Within one base of it there is no much larger clone, and no base qualities were kept. This sample was taken from a study of T cells in localized non-small cell lung cancer (dated by TCRdb to 2020 to 2022). For the wider study: T cell repertoires of 200 to 300 early-stage NSCLC patients were analyzed, with tumors being compared against uninvolved tumor-adjacent lungs. The cohort consisted of approximately 240 treatment-naive NSCLC patients whose localized lung tumors had been resected. Of the NSCLC patients, approximately 130 were male and about a hundred were female, and the mean age was approximately 66 years.

Based on the germline V gene (reference sequence), the CDR1 and CDR2 sequences are MNHEY and SMNVEV. Its CDR3 holds 14 amino acids, cysteine through phenylalanine. Only CDR3 DNA is held: 42 bases, read in frame from base 1. V is pared back by 4 bases and J by 0 bases, with 8 bases lying between the germline termini. At diagnosis, peripheral blood, uninvolved tumor-adjacent lung and tumor were collected and were preserved as a mix of fresh-frozen and FFPE material. Blood samples were analyzed as peripheral blood mononuclear cells for TCR repertoire profiling. What the research found in general, with its limitations: The highest T cell clonality was observed in uninvolved tumor-adjacent lung, where clonality exceeded that of tumor, suggesting that antigenic responses were more focused in uninvolved tumor-adjacent lung. Higher T cell density in blood was associated with longer overall survival, whereas higher clonality in adjacent lung was associated with shorter survival. Because multi-region tumor sequencing was not done, intratumor heterogeneity could not be ruled out. A median of about 61 of the top 100 tumor clones turned up in the paired uninvolved adjacent lung, and roughly 28 of those clones also ranked among the top 100 of that same adjacent lung. Since the design was exploratory, TCR variables were selected using unadjusted p-values with no false-discovery rate correction.

TCR beta CDR3 regions were sequenced from DNA using the immunoSEQ Assay. The study's own analysis went as follows. T cell density was computed as TCR beta template counts normalized to usable DNA estimated by amplifying housekeeping genes. Richness was estimated using the preseqR package, with extrapolation to 400,000 templates for PBMC samples and to 120,000 templates for tissue samples. Clonality was calculated as one minus Pielou's evenness. Differential abundance testing on productive amino-acid clonotypes, with a minimum total count of 5 and an alpha of 0.1, was used to identify tissue-enriched TCRs. The Jaccard Index and the Morisita Overlap Index were used to measure repertoire overlap between compartments. GLIPH grouped TCR beta CDR3s together with public tetramer-defined viral CDR3s, and a viral motif had to include at least three viral sequences and also show V-gene enrichment. TCRdb took this table from immuneACCESS and kept in-frame rearrangements with V and J called. Such tables lack part of the clones; where checked against another copy, unresolved V genes explain under half of the gap, and the rest is unexplained. The DNA was the basis for D and trimming; V, J and clone size are from that table. The sample includes more than 45,000 clones, with 60% to 85% observed a single time. Roughly 17% of the sample goes to the ten largest clones.

Here the sequenced sample was peripheral blood, taken before any cancer treatment. The receptor was derived from a man between 40 and 70 years old with stage I squamous cell lung carcinoma. The rearranged segments are TRBV27 and TRBJ2-3, with an unclear D gene assignment. For the CDR3, the sequence is CASSSGSSTDTQYF. The DNA sequence is TGTGCCAGCAGTTCCGGGTCTAGCACAGATACGCAGTATTTT.